Here is one T cell receptor beta chain with its context. The data were taken from a study of blood T cell repertoires in COVID-19. At the level of the study: Specimens from acute and convalescent COVID-19 originated in the United States, Italy and Spain.

Authors' data handling: Quantification of nucleated cells was approximated via reference gene primer amplification. The method was immunoSEQ multiplex PCR; TCRdb's version includes in-frame clones alone and lacks a portion of them. That table supplies the V and J calls and clone size; D and trimming were determined from the DNA. Here the sample spans approximately 77,000 clones, about four fifths being singletons. Germline CDR1 is WSHSY and CDR2 is SAAADI. With V trimmed by 4 bases and J by 4 bases, 4 bases remained unmatched. The CDR3 covers 15 residues. The chain combines TRBV10-2 with TRBJ2-2, with 9 bases that match TRBD1. The sequence was collected from a woman aged 55-75 years with acute or convalescent COVID-19. Sequenced material: peripheral blood. The CDR3 DNA reads as TGCGCCAGCAGTGGGGGACAGGGTGGCACCGGGGAGCTGTTTTTT. Translating gives CASSGGQGGTGELFF.